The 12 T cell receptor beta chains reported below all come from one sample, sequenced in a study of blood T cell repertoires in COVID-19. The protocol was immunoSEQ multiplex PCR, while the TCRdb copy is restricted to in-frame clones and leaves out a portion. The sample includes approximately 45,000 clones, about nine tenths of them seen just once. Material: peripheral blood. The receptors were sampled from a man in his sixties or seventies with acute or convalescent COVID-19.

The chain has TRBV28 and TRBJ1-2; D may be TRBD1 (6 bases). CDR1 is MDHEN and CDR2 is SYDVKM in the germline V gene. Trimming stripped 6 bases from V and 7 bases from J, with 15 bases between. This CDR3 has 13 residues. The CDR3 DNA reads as TGTGCCAGCAGGCCCACAGGGCTAGGTGGCTACACCTTC. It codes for CASRPTGLGGYTF.

The CDR3 here is CASSLGRVEAFF. DNA of the CDR3: TGCGCCAGCAGCTTGGGTAGAGTTGAAGCTTTCTTT. The chain joins TRBV5-1 to TRBJ1-1; D unresolved. Trimming pared 0 bases from V and 7 bases from J, leaving 7 bases between. Germline CDR1 is SGHRS and CDR2 is YFSETQ. This CDR3 contains 12 residues.

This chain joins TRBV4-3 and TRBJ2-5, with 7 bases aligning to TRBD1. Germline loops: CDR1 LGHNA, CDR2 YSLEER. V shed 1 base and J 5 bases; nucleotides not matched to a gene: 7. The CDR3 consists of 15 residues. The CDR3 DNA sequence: TGCGCCAGCAGCCAAGTTTTAAGGGGGCTGGAGACCCAGTACTTC. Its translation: CASSQVLRGLETQYF.

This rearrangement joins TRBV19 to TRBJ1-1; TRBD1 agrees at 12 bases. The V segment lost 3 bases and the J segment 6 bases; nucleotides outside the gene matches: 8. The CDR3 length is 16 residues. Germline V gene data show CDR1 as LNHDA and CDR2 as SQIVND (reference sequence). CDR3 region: CASSILPGQGAPEAFF. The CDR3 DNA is TGTGCCAGTAGTATCTTACCGGGACAGGGGGCCCCTGAAGCTTTCTTT.

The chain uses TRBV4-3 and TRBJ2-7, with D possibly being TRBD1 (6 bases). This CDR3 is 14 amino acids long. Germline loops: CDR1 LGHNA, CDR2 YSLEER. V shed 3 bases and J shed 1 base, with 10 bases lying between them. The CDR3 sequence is CASSHVGGSYEQYF. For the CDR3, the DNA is TGCGCCAGCAGCCACGTAGGGGGTTCCTACGAGCAGTACTTC.

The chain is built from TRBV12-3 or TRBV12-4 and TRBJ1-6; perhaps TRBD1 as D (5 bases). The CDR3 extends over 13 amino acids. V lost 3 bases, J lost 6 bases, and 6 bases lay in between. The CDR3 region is CASSFGGNSPLHF. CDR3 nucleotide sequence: TGTGCCAGCAGTTTCGGGGGTAATTCACCCCTCCACTTT.

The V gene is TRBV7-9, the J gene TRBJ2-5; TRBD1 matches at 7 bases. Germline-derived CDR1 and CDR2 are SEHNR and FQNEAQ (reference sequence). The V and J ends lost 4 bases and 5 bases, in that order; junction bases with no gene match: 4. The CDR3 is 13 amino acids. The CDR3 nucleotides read TGTGCCAGCAGCTCACAGGGGAAGGAGACCCAGTACTTC. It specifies CASSSQGKETQYF.

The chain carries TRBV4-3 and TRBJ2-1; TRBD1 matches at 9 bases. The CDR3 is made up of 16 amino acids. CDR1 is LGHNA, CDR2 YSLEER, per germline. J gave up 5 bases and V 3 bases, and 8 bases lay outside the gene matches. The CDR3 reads CASSQGQGWANNEQFF. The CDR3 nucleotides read TGCGCCAGCAGCCAGGGACAGGGTTGGGCAAACAATGAGCAGTTCTTC.

In DNA, the CDR3 is TGTGCCAGCAGCTTGAGTGTCCTCGCTTACGAGCAGTACTTC. Protein: CASSLSVLAYEQYF. The chain joins TRBV11-1 to TRBJ2-7; D remains unclear. Germline V lookup: CDR1 SGHAT, CDR2 FQDESV (reference sequence). The CDR3 is 14 residues long. Trimming removed 3 bases from V and 4 bases from J, with 13 bases in between.

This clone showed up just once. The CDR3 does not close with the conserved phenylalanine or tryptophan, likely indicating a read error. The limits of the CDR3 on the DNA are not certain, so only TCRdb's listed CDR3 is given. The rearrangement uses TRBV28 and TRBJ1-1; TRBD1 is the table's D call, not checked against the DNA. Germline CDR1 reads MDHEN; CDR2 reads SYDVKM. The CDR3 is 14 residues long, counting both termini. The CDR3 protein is CASSPPGSQTGPLA.

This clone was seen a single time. For the CDR3, the DNA is TGTGCCAGCAGCTCCCGGGGACAGCCAAATTCACCCCTCCACTTT. This translates into CASSSRGQPNSPLHF. The chain links TRBV5-6 to TRBJ1-6; the match to TRBD1 covers 7 bases. The CDR3 extends over 15 amino acids. After removal of 3 bases from V and 7 bases from J, the junction contained 7 bases not matched to a gene. CDR1 and CDR2 from the germline V gene are SGHDT and YYEEEE.

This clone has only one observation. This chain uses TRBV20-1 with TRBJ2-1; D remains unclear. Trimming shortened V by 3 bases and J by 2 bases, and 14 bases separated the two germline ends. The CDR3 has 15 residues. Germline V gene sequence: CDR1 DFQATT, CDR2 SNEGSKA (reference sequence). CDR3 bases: TGCAGTGCTAGTGTTCCCCCTTATGCCTACAATGAGCAGTTCTTC. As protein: CSASVPPYAYNEQFF.